Below are 27 T cell receptor beta chains sequenced from a single sample in a study of radiotherapy plus CTLA-4 blockade in lung cancer. The repertoire was sequenced with immunoSEQ multiplex PCR; TCRdb's copy has only in-frame clones and lacks some. The table lists 40,000 to 50,000 clones, more than 60% of them singletons. The sample was peripheral blood, taken from a patient treated with radiotherapy plus ipilimumab. These receptors were taken from a human donor with non-small cell lung cancer who had stable disease on radiotherapy plus ipilimumab.

The chain combines TRBV6-1 with TRBJ2-7, with a weak D call TRBD1 (5 bases). This CDR3 has 12 residues. In germline, CDR1 is MNHNS, CDR2 SASEGT. V lost 4 bases, J lost 6 bases, and 10 bases lay in between. CDR3 loop: CASSVQDSEQYF. The DNA for the CDR3 is TGTGCCAGCAGTGTACAGGATTCCGAGCAGTACTTC.

This chain connects TRBV12-5 to TRBJ2-7; D may be TRBD1 (6 bases). Germline loops: CDR1 LGHNT, CDR2 FRNRAP. The V and J ends lost 0 bases and 4 bases respectively, with 22 bases between them. This CDR3 has 18 amino acids. CDR3 loop: CASGLVPDGTLGSYEQYF. In DNA form, the CDR3 reads TGTGCTAGTGGTTTGGTTCCCGACGGGACATTGGGGTCGTACGAGCAGTACTTC.

V and J are TRBV18 and TRBJ2-3; tentative D call: TRBD1 (5 bases). The germline V gene encodes CDR1 KGHSH and CDR2 LQKENI. This CDR3 contains 17 residues. The V end lost 3 bases, the J end lost 0 bases, and 16 bases lay between the germline ends. The CDR3 region has the DNA TGTGCCAGCTCACCCCAGGGTGGTCTGGGGAGCACAGATACGCAGTATTTT. It specifies CASSPQGGLGSTDTQYF.

The chain uses TRBV18 and TRBJ2-1; possible D gene TRBD1, 6 bases. Germline V gene lookup returns CDR1 KGHSH and CDR2 LQKENI. Trimming pared 2 bases from V and 6 bases from J, leaving 8 bases between. CDR3 length equals 13 residues. The chain's CDR3 is CASSPARGNEQFF. Written as DNA, the CDR3 is TGTGCCAGCTCACCAGCCAGGGGCAATGAGCAGTTCTTC.

The V gene is TRBV5-1, the J gene TRBJ2-5, with 9 bases fitting TRBD1. J was trimmed by 5 bases and V by 4 bases; bases with no gene match: 6. This CDR3 has 14 amino acids. Germline V lookup: CDR1 SGHRS, CDR2 YFSETQ. The CDR3 spells CASSPGQGFETQYF. The CDR3 nucleotides read TGCGCCAGCAGCCCGGGACAGGGTTTTGAGACCCAGTACTTC.

This clone has just a few counts. The chain uses TRBV7-9 and TRBJ2-2, with D perhaps matching TRBD1 (5 bases). Deletions cut 6 bases from V and 3 bases from J, with 8 bases between. Per germline, CDR1 SEHNR and CDR2 FQNEAQ (reference sequence). The CDR3 loop spans 13 amino acids. CDR3 sequence: CASRTEYTGELFF. The DNA for the CDR3 is TGTGCCAGCAGGACAGAATACACCGGGGAGCTGTTTTTT.

The rearrangement joins TRBV7-6 to TRBJ2-7, with 7 bases identical to TRBD1. V gave up 5 bases and J gave up 4 bases; unmatched junction bases: 8. The length of the CDR3 is 14 residues. CDR1 SGHVS and CDR2 FNYEAQ come from the germline V gene. CDR3 in DNA: TGTGCCAGCAGCGCACGGCAGGGGGTGTACGAGCAGTACTTC. Its translation is CASSARQGVYEQYF.

The genes are TRBV18 and TRBJ2-1; 7 nucleotides agree with TRBD1. Germline lookup yields CDR1 KGHSH and CDR2 LQKENI. The CDR3 covers 16 residues. The V and J ends lost 3 bases and 0 bases, in that order; junction bases with no gene match: 5. This chain's CDR3 is CASSPPGQISYNEQFF. In DNA form, the CDR3 reads TGTGCCAGCTCACCCCCGGGACAGATCTCCTACAATGAGCAGTTCTTC.

The rearrangement uses TRBV7-9 and TRBJ1-2; D not resolved. V lost 1 base, J lost 8 bases, and 8 bases lay in between. This CDR3 comprises 12 residues. CDR1 is SEHNR, CDR2 FQNEAQ, per germline (reference sequence). The CDR3 spells CASSLDGNGYTF. The CDR3 bases are TGTGCCAGCAGCTTAGACGGGAACGGCTACACCTTC.

This clone was detected once. The chain employs TRBV11-3 and TRBJ1-6; 8 nucleotides line up with TRBD1. From germline, CDR1 is SGHNT and CDR2 YENEEA. J lost 7 bases, V lost 4 bases, and 3 bases had no gene match. The CDR3 length is 14 residues. The CDR3 protein is CASSSGQVNSPLHF. The CDR3 DNA reads as TGTGCCAGCAGCTCGGGACAGGTCAATTCACCCCTCCACTTT.

V is TRBV30 and J is TRBJ1-2, with TRBD1 matching 8 bases. Trimming cost V 3 bases and J 3 bases; bases outside gene matches: 6. Germline lookup yields CDR1 GTSNPN and CDR2 SVGIG (reference sequence). The CDR3 length is 14 residues. The CDR3 nucleotides read TGTGCCTGGAGGCCCGACAGGGGCGACTATGGCTACACCTTC. It specifies CAWRPDRGDYGYTF.

The CDR3 protein is CASRKAGGATDTQYF. In DNA form, the CDR3 reads TGTGCCAGCAGAAAAGCGGGGGGCGCGACAGATACGCAGTATTTT. The chain is built from TRBV5-4 and TRBJ2-3; 9 positions agree with TRBD2. This CDR3 has 15 amino acids. Trimming took 5 bases from V and 3 from J; bases not matched to a gene: 7. The germline V gene has CDR1 SGHNT and CDR2 YYREEE (reference sequence).

The chain uses TRBV7-2 and TRBJ2-1; the match to TRBD2 covers 7 bases. CDR3 length: 14 amino acids. Germline CDR1 and CDR2: SGHTA and FQGNSA. V trimming: 5 bases; J trimming: 8 bases; junction bases outside the gene matches: 9. The CDR3: CASSRLAFVDEQFF. The CDR3 nucleotides read TGTGCCAGCAGCCGACTAGCTTTTGTGGATGAGCAGTTCTTC.

The chain combines TRBV9 with TRBJ2-5, with a weak D call TRBD1 (6 bases). This CDR3 comprises 15 residues. Trimming left V 1 base short and J 2 bases short, with 12 bases between. CDR1 and CDR2 (germline): SGDLS, YYNGEE. The CDR3 spells CASSVLGTQQETQYF. In DNA, the CDR3 is TGTGCCAGCAGCGTATTAGGGACACAGCAAGAGACCCAGTACTTC.

This sequence joins TRBV18 and TRBJ1-1, with D possibly being TRBD1 (6 bases). The CDR3 is made up of 15 amino acids. In germline, CDR1 is KGHSH, CDR2 LQKENI. V lost 6 bases to trimming and J lost 6 bases, with 20 bases between them. The CDR3 sequence is CASSGDMGAQSEAFF. The CDR3 coding sequence is TGTGCCAGCTCGGGGGACATGGGGGCGCAGTCTGAAGCTTTCTTT.

The chain is built from TRBV7-9 and TRBJ2-1; 7 bases are shared with TRBD2. CDR1 is SEHNR, CDR2 FQNEAQ, per germline (reference sequence). The trim removed 0 bases at V and 2 bases at J, leaving 4 bases unmatched. CDR3 length: 16 residues. CDR3 amino acids: CASSLAGGGAYNEQFF. CDR3 bases: TGTGCCAGCAGCTTAGCTGGCGGGGGTGCCTACAATGAGCAGTTCTTC.

The gene calls are TRBV5-8 and TRBJ1-5, with 7 bases lining up with TRBD1. Trimming at V came to 4 bases and at J to 7 bases, leaving 11 bases not matched to a gene. This CDR3 has 15 amino acids. From germline, CDR1 is SGHTS and CDR2 YDEGEE. The CDR3 nucleotides are TGTGCCAGCAGCACAGGGGCCAGAATGTGGCAGCCCCAGCATTTT. It translates to CASSTGARMWQPQHF. Supplemented by reference TRBV5-8 and TRBJ1-5, the full variable domain reads EAGVTQSPTHLIKTRGQQATLRCSPISGHTSVYWYQQALGLGLQFLLWYDEGEERNRGNFPPRFSGRQFPNYSSELNVNALELEDSALYLCASSTGARMWQPQHFGDGTRLSIL.

The gene calls are TRBV6-6 and TRBJ1-6; TRBD1 matches 7 bases. Trimming at V came to 6 bases and at J to 0 bases, leaving 5 bases not matched to a gene. The CDR3 is 16 amino acids. Germline assignment: CDR1 MNHNY and CDR2 SVGAGI (reference sequence). CDR3 in amino acids: CASSLQGTSYNSPLHF. Here the CDR3 DNA reads TGTGCCAGCAGCTTACAGGGGACCTCCTATAATTCACCCCTCCACTTT.

The chain couples TRBV7-3 to TRBJ1-1, with D tentatively TRBD1 (6 bases). Per germline, CDR1 SGHTA and CDR2 FQGTGA. The CDR3 sequence is 13 residues long. Trimming pared 10 bases from V and 6 bases from J, leaving 18 bases between. The CDR3 loop is CANGTPTNAEAFF. The CDR3 DNA is TGTGCCAACGGGACACCGACTAACGCTGAAGCTTTCTTT.

V and J are TRBV15 and TRBJ2-5; a possible D gene is TRBD2 (6 bases). Germline V gives CDR1 LNHNV, CDR2 YYDKDF (reference sequence). The CDR3 runs to 13 residues. The V end lost 6 bases, the J end lost 4 bases, and 12 bases lay between the germline ends. Here the CDR3 reads CATRGGVGETQYF. As DNA, the CDR3 is TGTGCCACCAGGGGAGGTGTCGGAGAGACCCAGTACTTC.

The rearrangement joins TRBV5-1 to TRBJ1-1, with D maybe TRBD1 (5 bases). The CDR3 length is 13 residues. V lost 5 bases and J 5 bases, leaving 13 bases between the germline ends. CDR1 and CDR2 from the germline V gene are SGHRS and YFSETQ. The CDR3 coding sequence is TGCGCCAGCAGGGGGGGGAGCGGGACTGAAGCTTTCTTT. Its protein product is CASRGGSGTEAFF.

The chain uses TRBV5-5 and TRBJ1-3; the D is unclear. From germline, CDR1 is SGHKS and CDR2 YYEKEE (reference sequence). This CDR3 is built from 16 residues. The V end was cut by 4 bases, the J end by 0 bases, with 14 bases between. The CDR3 region has the DNA TGTGCCAGCAGCGTGGACGGGAAGATCTCTGGAAACACCATATATTTT. As protein: CASSVDGKISGNTIYF.

This clone has just one count. The rearrangement joins TRBV6-5 to TRBJ1-1; D is uncertain. Germline V CDR1 and CDR2: MNHEY, SVGAGI. V was shortened by 0 bases and J by 8 bases, with 10 bases between the two germline ends. This CDR3 comprises 13 residues. The CDR3 protein is CASSYSNSWEAFF. The DNA of the CDR3 is TGTGCCAGCAGTTACTCGAATAGCTGGGAAGCTTTCTTT.

As to this clone: This specimen includes other DNA sequences encoding the same CDR3. The rearrangement uses TRBV7-8 and TRBJ1-5, with 7 bases matching TRBD1. The CDR3 is 14 residues long. With 1 base clipped from V and 6 bases from J, the junction kept 3 bases outside the gene matches. Germline assignment: CDR1 SGHVS and CDR2 FQNEAQ. CDR3 amino acids: CASSLGDSLQPQHF. DNA of the CDR3: TGTGCCAGCAGCTTAGGGGACAGTCTTCAGCCCCAGCATTTT.

The V call is TRBV7-2, the J call TRBJ1-1, with D hard to call. V was trimmed by 5 bases and J by 3 bases, leaving 13 bases between them. CDR1 SGHTA and CDR2 FQGNSA come from the germline V gene. There are 14 residues in the CDR3. CDR3 amino acids: CASSRPVGDTEAFF. CDR3 sequence (DNA): TGTGCCAGCAGCCGCCCCGTGGGCGACACTGAAGCTTTCTTT.

This chain uses TRBV12-5 with TRBJ2-1; a possible D gene is TRBD1 (6 bases). Germline V gives CDR1 LGHNT, CDR2 FRNRAP. The V end was cut by 1 base, the J end by 2 bases, with 9 bases between. There are 15 residues in the CDR3. The CDR3 spells CASGLEQGAYNEQFF. For the CDR3, the DNA is TGTGCTAGTGGTTTGGAACAGGGCGCCTACAATGAGCAGTTCTTC. Full variable domain (remainder filled in from reference TRBV12-5 and TRBJ2-1): DARVTQTPRHKVTEMGQEVTMRCQPILGHNTVFWYRQTMMQGLELLAYFRNRAPLDDSGMPKDRFSAEMPDATLATLKIQPSEPRDSAVYFCASGLEQGAYNEQFFGPGTRLTVL.

The rearrangement uses TRBV11-2 and TRBJ2-7, with TRBD2 matching 9 bases. Germline values: CDR1 SGHAT, CDR2 FQNNGV. CDR3 length: 14 amino acids. J was trimmed by 4 bases and V by 5 bases; bases with no gene match: 6. The DNA of the CDR3 is TGTGCCAGCAGCGCCCTAGCGGGGATATACGAGCAGTACTTC. This gives the protein CASSALAGIYEQYF.